This TCR beta chain was sequenced for a study of neurological immune-mediated disorders. J lost 5 bases, V lost 0 bases, and 4 bases had no gene match. Germline V gives CDR1 LNHNV, CDR2 YYDKDF (reference sequence). The CDR3 consists of 15 residues. TCRdb re-called the 5' RACE reads with MiXCR, one entry per CDR3 protein. The repertoire includes 70,000 to 90,000 distinct CDR3 sequences, less than 5.5% of them detected once, and 2% to 2.5% sits in the top ten. General study results and limits: Phylogenetic grouping placed 18 of 34 multiple sclerosis patients' repertoires in one related-CDR3 cluster, a possible signature. It was HTLV-1-associated myelopathy that showed the most TCR clonal expansion, while multiple sclerosis showed the least, falling below healthy controls.

This clonotype was seen ten or more times. The target antigen is unknown. Sequenced: PBMCs. This clonotype was obtained from a woman aged 25 to 39 with multiple sclerosis. This sequence joins TRBV15 and TRBJ1-2; 9 bases map to TRBD1. The CDR3 reads CATSRDVGQGYGYTF. The CDR3 nucleotides read TGTGCCACCAGCAGAGATGTGGGACAGGGTTATGGCTACACCTTC.